A selection of T cell receptor beta chains follows, all from one sample in a study of blood T cell repertoires in COVID-19. Only in-frame clones appear in the TCRdb table, and some are missing; sequencing was by immunoSEQ multiplex PCR. The sample shows 150,000 to 200,000 clones, 70% to 80% of them seen only once. Sequencing input: peripheral blood. The receptors stem from a woman between 40 and 50 years old with COVID-19, enrolled during active disease. Both conserved end residues are part of each CDR3. Each record gives: clone size, D gene, J gene, V gene, CDR3 protein, CDR3 DNA. The D gene is left open where the match is weak. Clone size is shown for a subset of rows, as once, few, many or a class of expanded clone.

>-|TRBD2|TRBJ2-7|TRBV7-2
CASSLKTSGGGYEQYF
TGTGCCAGCAGCTTAAAGACTAGCGGGGGGGGATACGAGCAGTACTTC
>-|-|TRBJ1-4|TRBV5-6
CASSPDRGNSGKLFF
TGTGCCAGCAGCCCCGACCGGGGAAACTCCGGAAAACTGTTTTTT
>-|TRBD1|TRBJ2-7|TRBV30
CAWTQGSEQYF
TGTGCCTGGACACAGGGGAGCGAGCAGTATTTC
>-|TRBD1|TRBJ1-5|TRBV24-1
CATSDLGTDYSNQPQHF
TGTGCCACCAGTGATCTAGGGACAGACTATAGCAATCAGCCCCAGCATTTT
>-|TRBD2|TRBJ2-3|TRBV29-1
CSVETSGMDTQYF
TGCAGCGTTGAAACTAGCGGGATGGATACGCAGTATTTT
>few|-|TRBJ1-4|TRBV5-1
CASRQGSEKLFF
TGCGCCAGCAGACAGGGTTCTGAAAAACTGTTTTTT
>-|-|TRBJ2-1|TRBV19
CASSIGAGDFNEQFF
TGTGCCAGTAGTATAGGGGCAGGGGATTTCAATGAGCAGTTCTTC
>-|-|TRBJ1-1|TRBV19
CASKAQGRYTNTEAFF
TGTGCCAGTAAAGCGCAGGGGCGTTATACGAACACTGAAGCTTTCTTT
>-|-|TRBJ1-6|TRBV21-1
CASSERQGNSPLHF
TGTGCCAGCAGCGAACGACAGGGAAATTCACCCCTCCACTTT
>few|-|TRBJ1-1|TRBV5-1
CASSPSGGANTEAFF
TGCGCCAGCAGCCCCTCGGGGGGGGCGAACACTGAAGCTTTCTTT
>-|TRBD2|TRBJ2-5|TRBV5-4
CASSLASGRAGQTQYF
TGTGCCAGCAGCTTGGCAAGCGGGAGGGCGGGACAGACCCAGTACTTC
>-|-|TRBJ1-1|TRBV6-2/TRBV6-3
CASSYPLSYLGHPEAFF
TGTGCCAGCAGTTACCCGCTTTCTTATCTAGGACACCCAGAAGCTTTCTTT
>-|-|TRBJ2-3|TRBV24-1
CATSDGPEDTQYF
TGTGCCACCAGTGATGGGCCTGAGGATACGCAGTATTTT
>-|TRBD1|TRBJ2-7|TRBV5-1
CASSLGGQGAYEQYF
TGCGCCAGCAGCTTGGGGGGACAGGGGGCCTACGAGCAGTACTTC
>-|-|TRBJ1-2|TRBV9
CASSVATGPYGYTF
TGTGCCAGCAGCGTAGCTACAGGGCCCTATGGCTACACCTTC
>-|-|TRBJ1-2|TRBV30
CAWSGAANYGYTF
TGTGCCTGGAGTGGGGCAGCTAACTATGGCTACACCTTC
>once|TRBD1|TRBJ1-1|TRBV6-4
CAGDRGETEAFF
TGTGCCGGCGACAGGGGTGAAACTGAAGCTTTCTTT
>-|TRBD2|TRBJ2-7|TRBV7-6
CASSLELAGAYEQYF
TGTGCCAGCAGCTTAGAGTTAGCGGGAGCCTACGAGCAGTACTTC
>-|TRBD2|TRBJ2-1|TRBV9
CASSVGTSGGFEQFF
TGTGCCAGCAGCGTAGGGACTAGCGGGGGTTTTGAGCAGTTCTTC
>-|-|TRBJ2-3|TRBV3-1/TRBV3-2
CASSQEDPGLSTDTQYF
TGTGCCAGCAGCCAAGAGGATCCGGGACTGAGCACAGATACGCAGTATTTT
>-|TRBD1|TRBJ1-2|TRBV5-4
CASSPETGEYGYTF
TGTGCCAGCAGCCCTGAGACAGGGGAGTATGGCTACACCTTC
>-|-|TRBJ1-2|TRBV4-2
CASSQDGGGVSYGYTF
TGTGCCAGCAGCCAAGATGGGGGGGGCGTCAGCTATGGCTACACCTTC
>-|TRBD2|TRBJ2-3|TRBV7-2
CASSSVSGSADTQYF
TGTGCCAGCAGCTCCGTCAGCGGGAGCGCAGATACGCAGTATTTT
>-|-|TRBJ2-6|TRBV23-1
CASSQSLTEILISSGANVLTF
TGCGCCAGCAGTCAATCGTTGACAGAGATCCTAATTAGCTCTGGGGCCAACGTCCTGACTTTC
>-|TRBD2|TRBJ2-1|TRBV9
CASTWTSEGNEQFF
TGTGCCAGCACCTGGACTAGCGAAGGCAATGAGCAGTTCTTC
>-|TRBD2|TRBJ2-3|TRBV19
CASSTRLAGVIPDTQYF
TGTGCCAGTAGTACCAGACTAGCGGGGGTCATACCAGATACGCAGTATTTT
>-|TRBD2|TRBJ2-1|TRBV5-1
CASSKAGGPNEQFF
TGCGCCAGCAGCAAAGCGGGGGGGCCTAATGAGCAGTTCTTC
>-|-|TRBJ1-1|TRBV7-8
CASSPYRGEAFF
TGTGCCAGCAGCCCTTATAGGGGTGAAGCTTTCTTT
>-|-|TRBJ2-5|TRBV9
CASSVASKETQYF
TGTGCCAGCAGCGTAGCTAGCAAAGAGACCCAGTACTTC